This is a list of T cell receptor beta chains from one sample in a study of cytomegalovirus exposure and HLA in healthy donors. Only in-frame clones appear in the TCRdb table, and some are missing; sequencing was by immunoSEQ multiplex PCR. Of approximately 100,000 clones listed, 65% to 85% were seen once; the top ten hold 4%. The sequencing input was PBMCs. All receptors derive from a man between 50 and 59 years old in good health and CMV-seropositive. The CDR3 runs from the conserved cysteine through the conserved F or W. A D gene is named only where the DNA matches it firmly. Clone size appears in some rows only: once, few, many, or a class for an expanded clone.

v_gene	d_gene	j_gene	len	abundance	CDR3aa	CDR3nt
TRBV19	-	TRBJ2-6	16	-	CASSQPGSSGANVLTF	TGTGCCAGTAGTCAGCCAGGTAGCTCTGGGGCCAACGTCCTGACTTTC
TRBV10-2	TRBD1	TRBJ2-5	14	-	CASSPTGGVETHYF	TGCGCCAGCAGCCCGACAGGGGGCGTCGAGACCCATTACTTC
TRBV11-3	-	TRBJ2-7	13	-	CASSQAGSYEQYF	TGTGCCAGCAGCCAGGCAGGGTCCTACGAGCAGTACTTC
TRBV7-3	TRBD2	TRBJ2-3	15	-	CASSLTIGGRDTQYF	TGTGCCAGCAGCTTAACTATAGGCGGGAGGGATACGCAGTATTTT
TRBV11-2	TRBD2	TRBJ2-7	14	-	CASRIKGGSSEQYF	TGTGCCAGCAGAATAAAGGGCGGGAGTAGCGAGCAGTACTTC
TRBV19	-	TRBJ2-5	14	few	CASSKLAEEETQYF	TGTGCCAGTAGTAAATTAGCGGAAGAAGAGACCCAGTACTTC
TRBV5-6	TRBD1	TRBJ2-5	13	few	CASSIGTGETQYF	TGTGCCAGCAGCATAGGGACAGGAGAGACCCAGTACTTC
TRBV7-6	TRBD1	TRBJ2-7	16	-	CASSKRDREGANEQYF	TGTGCCAGCAGCAAAAGGGACAGGGAAGGAGCGAACGAGCAGTACTTC
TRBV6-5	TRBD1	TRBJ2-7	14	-	CASSYGDRVYEQYF	TGTGCCAGCAGTTACGGGGACAGGGTGTACGAGCAGTACTTC
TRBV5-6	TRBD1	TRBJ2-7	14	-	CASSLFDRGYEQYF	TGTGCCAGCAGCTTGTTTGACAGGGGTTACGAGCAGTACTTC
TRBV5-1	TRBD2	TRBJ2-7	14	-	CASSPLGRGYEQYF	TGCGCCAGCAGCCCCTTGGGGAGGGGCTACGAGCAGTACTTC
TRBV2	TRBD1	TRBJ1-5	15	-	CASSVGQGLNQPQHF	TGTGCCAGCAGTGTGGGACAGGGGTTGAATCAGCCCCAGCATTTT
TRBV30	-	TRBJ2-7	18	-	CAWSVLPILEGEGYEQYF	TGTGCCTGGAGTGTACTCCCTATACTAGAGGGGGAAGGCTACGAGCAGTACTTC
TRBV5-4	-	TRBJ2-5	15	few	CASSLDTGAQETQYF	TGTGCCAGCAGCTTGGATACGGGAGCTCAAGAGACCCAGTACTTC
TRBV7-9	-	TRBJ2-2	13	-	CASSLGPTGELFF	TGTGCCAGCAGCTTAGGGCCCACCGGGGAGCTGTTTTTT
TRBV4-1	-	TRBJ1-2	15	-	CASSQEGSGPYGYTF	TGCGCCAGCAGCCAAGAGGGGTCAGGGCCATATGGCTACACCTTC
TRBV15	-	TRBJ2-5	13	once	CATSRWGEETQYF	TGTGCCACCAGCAGGTGGGGGGAAGAGACCCAGTACTTC
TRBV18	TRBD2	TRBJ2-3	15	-	CASSPTSGKTDTQYF	TGTGCCAGCTCACCAACTAGCGGGAAGACAGATACGCAGTATTTT
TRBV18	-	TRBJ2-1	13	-	CASSPLVFDEQFF	TGTGCCAGCTCACCCTTAGTTTTTGATGAGCAGTTCTTC
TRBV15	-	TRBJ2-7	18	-	CATSRLADRPLARYEQYF	TGTGCCACCAGCAGGCTAGCGGACAGACCCTTAGCAAGGTACGAGCAGTACTTC
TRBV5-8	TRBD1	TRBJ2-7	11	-	CAFQGAYEQYF	TGTGCCTTTCAGGGGGCCTACGAGCAGTACTTC
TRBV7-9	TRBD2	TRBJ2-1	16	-	CSSSLVPSGGNSEQFF	TGTTCCAGCAGCTTAGTTCCTAGCGGGGGAAACTCTGAGCAGTTCTTC
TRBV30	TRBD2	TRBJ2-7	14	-	CAWRKAGGPYEQYF	TGTGCCTGGAGGAAAGCGGGAGGACCCTACGAGCAGTACTTC
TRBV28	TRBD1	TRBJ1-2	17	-	CASSPPGQGGPYYGYTF	TGTGCCAGCAGTCCCCCGGGACAGGGGGGGCCTTACTATGGCTACACCTTC
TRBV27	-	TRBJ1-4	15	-	CASSRKVGSHEKLFF	TGTGCCAGCAGTCGAAAGGTGGGCAGCCATGAAAAACTGTTTTTT
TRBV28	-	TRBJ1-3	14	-	CASIRSEVPHTIYF	TGTGCCAGCATTCGGTCGGAGGTGCCCCACACCATATATTTT
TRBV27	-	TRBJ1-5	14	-	CASSRVGSNQPQHF	TGTGCCAGCAGCCGAGTCGGTAGCAATCAGCCCCAGCATTTT
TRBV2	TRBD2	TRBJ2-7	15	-	CASSEGAGGGYEQYF	TGTGCCAGCAGTGAGGGCGCGGGGGGAGGCTACGAGCAGTACTTC
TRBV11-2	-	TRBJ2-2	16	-	CASSLRSRTLTGELFF	TGTGCCAGCAGCTTAAGGTCTAGGACTCTCACCGGGGAGCTGTTTTTT
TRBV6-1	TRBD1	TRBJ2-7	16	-	CASSEARTGFGYEQYF	TGTGCCAGCAGTGAAGCTAGGACAGGTTTCGGCTACGAGCAGTACTTC
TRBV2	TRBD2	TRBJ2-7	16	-	CASSERWLAGAYEQYF	TGTGCCAGCAGTGAAAGGTGGCTAGCGGGAGCCTACGAGCAGTACTTC
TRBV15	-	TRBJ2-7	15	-	CATSSQRGPSYEQYF	TGTGCCACCAGCAGCCAAAGGGGCCCCTCCTACGAGCAGTACTTC
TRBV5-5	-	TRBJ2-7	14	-	CASSLGPGDYEQYF	TGTGCCAGCAGCTTGGGTCCAGGGGACTACGAGCAGTACTTC
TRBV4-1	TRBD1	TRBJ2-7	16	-	CASSQEGTGQVYEQYF	TGCGCCAGCAGCCAAGAAGGGACAGGGCAGGTCTACGAGCAGTACTTC
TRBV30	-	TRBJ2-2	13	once	CAWSVQVAGELFF	TGTGCCTGGAGTGTACAGGTTGCCGGGGAGCTGTTTTTT
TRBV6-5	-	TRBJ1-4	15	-	CASSYEWGANEKLFF	TGTGCCAGCAGTTACGAATGGGGAGCTAATGAAAAACTGTTTTTT
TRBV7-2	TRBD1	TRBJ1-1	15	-	CASSPRGRMNTEAFF	TGTGCCAGCAGCCCCAGGGGGAGGATGAACACTGAAGCTTTCTTT
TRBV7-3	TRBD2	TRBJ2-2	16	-	CASSRGGLENTGELFF	TGTGCCAGCAGCCGCGGCGGACTAGAGAACACCGGGGAGCTGTTTTTT
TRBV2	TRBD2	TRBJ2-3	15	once	CASSGAGDSTDTQYF	TGTGCCAGCAGCGGAGCGGGAGATAGTACAGATACGCAGTATTTT
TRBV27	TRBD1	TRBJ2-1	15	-	CASSGTGADYNEQFF	TGTGCCAGCAGTGGTACAGGGGCTGACTACAATGAGCAGTTCTTC
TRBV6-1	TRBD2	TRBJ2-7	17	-	CASSELPLAGGPHEQYF	TGTGCCAGCAGTGAACTCCCCCTAGCGGGAGGGCCCCACGAGCAGTACTTC
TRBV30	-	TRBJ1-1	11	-	CAWWAGRDTYF	TGTGCCTGGTGGGCGGGGAGGGACACCTACTTT
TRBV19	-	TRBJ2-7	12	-	CASTSGGREQYF	TGTGCCAGTACCTCAGGGGGGCGCGAGCAGTACTTC
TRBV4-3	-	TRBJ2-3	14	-	CASSRGSVTDTQYF	TGCGCCAGCAGCCGGGGTAGCGTCACAGATACGCAGTATTTT
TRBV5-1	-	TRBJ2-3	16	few	CASSHGRLVHTDTQYF	TGCGCCAGCAGCCATGGGCGACTAGTGCACACAGATACGCAGTATTTT
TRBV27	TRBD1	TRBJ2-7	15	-	CASSFRGQGYYEQYF	TGTGCCAGCAGTTTTAGGGGACAGGGGTACTACGAGCAGTACTTC
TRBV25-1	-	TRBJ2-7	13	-	CASSEPVFYEQYF	TGTGCCAGCAGTGAACCGGTATTCTACGAGCAGTACTTC
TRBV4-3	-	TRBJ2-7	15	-	CASSQEWTSVYEQYF	TGCGCCAGCAGCCAAGAGTGGACATCAGTTTACGAGCAGTACTTC
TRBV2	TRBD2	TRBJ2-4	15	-	CASSETSGTKNIQYF	TGTGCCAGCAGTGAGACTAGCGGGACCAAAAACATTCAGTACTTC
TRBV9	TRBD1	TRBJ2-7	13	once	CASSDRGRYEQYF	TGTGCCAGCAGCGACAGGGGGCGGTACGAGCAGTACTTC
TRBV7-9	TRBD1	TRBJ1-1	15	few	CSSSLARTGTTEAFF	TGTTCCAGCAGCTTAGCCAGGACAGGGACCACTGAAGCTTTCTTT
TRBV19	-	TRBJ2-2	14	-	CASSIGGRTGELFF	TGTGCCAGTAGTATTGGGGGGAGAACCGGGGAGCTGTTTTTT